Following are 21 T cell receptor beta chains from one sample sequenced in a study of blood T cell repertoires in COVID-19. Repertoires were generated with immunoSEQ multiplex PCR, while TCRdb's copy carries only in-frame clones and drops some. The data show about 210,000 clones, approximately 86% seen once. Sequencing was carried out using peripheral blood. These TCRs come from a man in his late teens or twenties with active or convalescent COVID-19.

Only a few counts were recorded for this clone. The V call is TRBV10-3, the J call TRBJ2-7; D ambiguous. The CDR3 has 12 amino acids. Germline CDR1 reads ENHRY; CDR2 reads SYGVKD. Trimming took off 6 bases at V and 2 bases at J, with 8 bases between the two ends. CDR3 nucleotides: TGTGCCATCAGGGCAGATCCCTACGAGCAGTACTTC. It is translated as CAIRADPYEQYF.

The chain joins TRBV4-1 to TRBJ2-3; TRBD1 is a possible D gene (5 bases). The length of the CDR3 is 13 residues. Germline lookup yields CDR1 MGHRA and CDR2 YSYEKL. Trimming removed 1 base at V and 5 bases at J, with 7 bases between. This CDR3 is CASSQAQGDTQYF. CDR3 bases: TGCGCCAGCAGCCAAGCTCAGGGAGATACGCAGTATTTT.

CDR3 sequence reads: CARSQGENEQYF. As DNA, the CDR3 is TGTGCCAGAAGCCAAGGGGAAAACGAGCAGTACTTC. The rearrangement uses TRBV5-3 and TRBJ2-7; the D gene is possibly TRBD1 (5 bases). TRBV5-3 is an ORF for which the function is uncertain. With 4 bases removed from V and 5 bases from J, the gap between germline ends came to 10 bases. This CDR3 region has 12 residues.

The J gene is TRBJ1-1, the V gene TRBV19, with D perhaps TRBD1 (5 bases). This CDR3 is 13 amino acids long. Between the trimmed V and J ends, which lost 9 bases and 5 bases, there was a span of 16 bases. Germline V gene data show CDR1 as LNHDA and CDR2 as SQIVND (reference sequence). The CDR3 spells CASLQGEGTEAFF. Here the CDR3 DNA reads TGTGCCAGCCTGCAGGGTGAAGGAACTGAAGCTTTCTTT.

The chain uses TRBV28 and TRBJ2-5; 8 bases are shared with TRBD1. The CDR3 is made up of 17 amino acids. CDR1 and CDR2 from the germline V gene are MDHEN and SYDVKM. After removal of 5 bases from V and 5 bases from J, the junction contained 16 bases not matched to a gene. DNA of the CDR3: TGTGCCAGCAGTCTATCACGAGTGGACAGGGTGATCGAGACCCAGTACTTC. This gives the protein CASSLSRVDRVIETQYF.

The chain recombines TRBV11-2 with TRBJ2-2; D perhaps matches TRBD1 (5 bases). The CDR3 runs 12 residues. CDR1 is SGHAT, CDR2 FQNNGV, per germline. The CDR3 here is CALRGNTGELFF. The CDR3 nucleotides read TGTGCGCTTAGGGGGAACACCGGGGAGCTGTTTTTT.

The V gene is TRBV28, the J gene TRBJ1-1; 10 nucleotides agree with TRBD1. Trimming cost V 5 bases and J 11 bases; bases outside gene matches: 17. CDR3 length: 16 residues. In germline, CDR1 is MDHEN, CDR2 SYDVKM. DNA of the CDR3: TGTGCCAGCAGTATCGGACAGGGGGGGGCTACGTTATGGGCTTTCTTT. Amino acids: CASSIGQGGATLWAFF.

This clone was seen a single time. The rearrangement links TRBV2 to TRBJ2-2; D call uncertain. The CDR3 consists of 12 residues. Trimming stripped 8 bases from V and 1 base from J, with 5 bases between. Germline values: CDR1 SNHLY, CDR2 FYNNEI. CDR3 sequence: CASSWNTGELFF. For the CDR3, the DNA is TGTGCCAGCTCCTGGAACACCGGGGAGCTGTTTTTT.

The chain carries TRBV7-9 and TRBJ2-7; 8 bases line up with TRBD1. V lost 5 bases and J lost 3; bases outside the gene matches: 6. The CDR3 spans 14 residues. CDR1 and CDR2 from the germline V gene are SEHNR and FQNEAQ (reference sequence). The CDR3 DNA is TGTGCCAGCAGCCCAAGACAGGGGAACTACGAGCAGTACTTC. Translating gives CASSPRQGNYEQYF.

Here the CDR3 DNA reads TGTGCCAGCAGCGAAGAGTACCAAGAGACCCAGTACTTC. It translates to CASSEEYQETQYF. V gene TRBV9 combines with J gene TRBJ2-5; D call uncertain. The germline V and J ends were trimmed by 3 bases and 0 bases, with 6 bases remaining between them. Germline V gives CDR1 SGDLS, CDR2 YYNGEE. The CDR3 is 13 residues long.

This sequence joins TRBV30 and TRBJ2-3, with TRBD2 matching over 10 bases. The junction had 14 bases not matched to a gene; V was cut back by 3 bases and J by 5 bases. The germline CDR1 and CDR2 sequences are GTSNPN and SVGIG (reference sequence). CDR3 size: 17 residues. The CDR3 loop reads CAWSPYAGLAGVDTQYF. In nucleotides, the CDR3 is TGTGCCTGGAGCCCCTATGCGGGGCTAGCGGGAGTAGATACGCAGTATTTT. Full variable domain (outside the CDR3, taken from reference TRBV30 and TRBJ2-3): SQTIHQWPATLVQPVGSPLSLECTVEGTSNPNLYWYRQAAGRGLQLLFYSVGIGQISSEVPQNLSASRPQDRQFILSSKKLLLSDSGFYLCAWSPYAGLAGVDTQYFGPGTRLTVL.

The chain joins TRBV18 to TRBJ1-1, with 7 bases matching TRBD1. This CDR3 has 16 amino acids. J lost 2 bases, V lost 2 bases, and 8 bases had no gene match. Looked up from germline, CDR1 is KGHSH and CDR2 is LQKENI. The DNA of the CDR3 is TGTGCCAGCTCACCAAGTACCGGGACAGTTAACACTGAAGCTTTCTTT. Its translation: CASSPSTGTVNTEAFF. Using reference TRBV18 and TRBJ1-1 for the parts outside the CDR3, the full variable domain is NAGVMQNPRHLVRRRGQEARLRCSPMKGHSHVYWYRQLPEEGLKFMVYLQKENIIDESGMPKERFSAEFPKEGPSILRIQQVVRGDSAAYFCASSPSTGTVNTEAFFGQGTRLTVV.

In its sample, this clone was seen a few times. This chain connects TRBV11-3 to TRBJ2-1; maybe TRBD2 (6 bases). Deletions cut 3 bases from V and 6 bases from J, with 15 bases between. From germline, CDR1 is SGHNT and CDR2 YENEEA. The CDR3 totals 15 residues. The CDR3 sequence: CASSFSSGEINEQFF. The CDR3 DNA reads as TGTGCCAGCAGCTTTAGCTCGGGAGAGATCAATGAGCAGTTCTTC.

The CDR3 here is CASSFDRAGQPQHF. In DNA, the CDR3 is TGTGCCAGCAGTTTTGACAGGGCGGGTCAGCCCCAGCATTTT. This chain connects TRBV27 to TRBJ1-5, with 7 positions matching TRBD1. Unmatched junction bases numbered 5, after V lost 3 bases and J lost 6 bases. This CDR3 is built from 14 residues. Germline V gives CDR1 MNHEY, CDR2 SMNVEV (reference sequence).

In this sample, this clone turned up once. The chain links TRBV20-1 to TRBJ1-4; no definite D call. Germline CDR1 reads DFQATT; CDR2 reads SNEGSKA (reference sequence). V gave up 3 bases and J gave up 8 bases, with 19 bases separating them. The CDR3 is 15 amino acids. CDR3 coding DNA: TGCAGTGCTAGTCCCACCGGACCGGCGGGAGAAAAACTGTTTTTT. Amino acid sequence: CSASPTGPAGEKLFF.

This chain joins TRBV7-8 and TRBJ2-5; the D gene is possibly TRBD2 (6 bases). Looked up from germline, CDR1 is SGHVS and CDR2 is FQNEAQ. This CDR3 spans 14 amino acids. V was cut by 0 bases and J by 4 bases, with 9 bases left in between. CDR3 sequence reads: CASSLAAGRETQYF. The CDR3 DNA is TGTGCCAGCAGCTTAGCGGCGGGACGAGAGACCCAGTACTTC.

The gene calls are TRBV18 and TRBJ2-3, with D possibly being TRBD1 (5 bases). The length of the CDR3 is 18 residues. V lost 5 bases, J lost 3 bases, and 24 bases lay in between. The germline gives CDR1 KGHSH, CDR2 LQKENI. CDR3 nucleotides: TGTGCCAGCTCATTCTTCTCCGGCTTGGGGCCTAAGACAGATACGCAGTATTTT. Its protein is CASSFFSGLGPKTDTQYF.

V usage is TRBV19 and J usage is TRBJ2-4; 9 bases are shared with TRBD1. Trimming at V came to 4 bases and at J to 6 bases, leaving 4 bases not matched to a gene. Looked up from germline, CDR1 is LNHDA and CDR2 is SQIVND (reference sequence). The CDR3 contains 14 residues. The CDR3, as DNA: TGTGCCAGTAGTACCCGGACAGGGGTAAACATTCAGTACTTC. It encodes CASSTRTGVNIQYF.

This clone was counted a single time. V gene TRBV19 combines with J gene TRBJ2-2; 7 positions match TRBD1. V gave up 6 bases and J gave up 0 bases; unmatched junction bases: 7. Germline CDR1 is LNHDA and CDR2 is SQIVND (reference sequence). The CDR3 is 16 residues long. DNA of the CDR3: TGTGCCAGTAGGAGACAGGGAACGTCGAACACCGGGGAGCTGTTTTTT. This translates into CASRRQGTSNTGELFF. The entire variable domain, with the rest obtained from reference TRBV19 and TRBJ2-2, is as follows: DGGITQSPKYLFRKEGQNVTLSCEQNLNHDAMYWYRQDPGQGLRLIYYSQIVNDFQKGDIAEGYSVSREKKESFPLTVTSAQKNPTAFYLCASRRQGTSNTGELFFGEGSRLTVL.

The chain combines TRBV18 with TRBJ2-1; 7 bases align to TRBD1. Per germline, CDR1 KGHSH and CDR2 LQKENI. This CDR3 spans 16 amino acids. The V segment lost 6 bases and the J segment 7 bases; nucleotides outside the gene matches: 15. The CDR3 protein is CASSPTGWTRTNEQFF. Here the CDR3 DNA reads TGTGCCAGCTCCCCGACAGGGTGGACGAGAACTAATGAGCAGTTCTTC. The full variable domain, its missing parts supplied by reference TRBV18 and TRBJ2-1, is NAGVMQNPRHLVRRRGQEARLRCSPMKGHSHVYWYRQLPEEGLKFMVYLQKENIIDESGMPKERFSAEFPKEGPSILRIQQVVRGDSAAYFCASSPTGWTRTNEQFFGPGTRLTVL.

The rearrangement joins TRBV28 to TRBJ2-3, with 11 bases matching TRBD2. Germline CDR1 is MDHEN and CDR2 is SYDVKM. Trimming took 9 bases from V and 2 from J; bases not matched to a gene: 22. The CDR3 sequence is 20 residues long. In nucleotides, the CDR3 is TGTGCCAGTAGCCCGGTGACTAGCGGGATCCCATGGGGGAACACAGATACGCAGTATTTT. Protein product: CASSPVTSGIPWGNTDTQYF. The full variable domain, in which reference TRBV28 and TRBJ2-3 provide the parts outside the CDR3, is DVKVTQSSRYLVKRTGEKVFLECVQDMDHENMFWYRQDPGLGLRLIYFSYDVKMKEKGDIPEGYSVSREKKERFSLILESASTNQTSMYLCASSPVTSGIPWGNTDTQYFGPGTRLTVL.